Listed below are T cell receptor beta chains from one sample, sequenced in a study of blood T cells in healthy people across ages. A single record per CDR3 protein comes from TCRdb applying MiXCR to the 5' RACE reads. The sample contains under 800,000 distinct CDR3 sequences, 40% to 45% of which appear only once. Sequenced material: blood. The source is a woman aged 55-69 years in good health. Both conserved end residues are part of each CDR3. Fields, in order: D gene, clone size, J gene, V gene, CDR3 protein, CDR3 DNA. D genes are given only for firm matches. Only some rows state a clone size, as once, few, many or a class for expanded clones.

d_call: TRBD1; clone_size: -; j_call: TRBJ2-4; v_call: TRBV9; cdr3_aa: CASSARGLWDIQYF; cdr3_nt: TGTGCCAGCAGCGCCAGGGGGCTCTGGGACATTCAGTACTTC
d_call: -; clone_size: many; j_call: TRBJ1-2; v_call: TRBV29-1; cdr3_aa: CSVEDLGGRYGYTF; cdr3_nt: TGCAGCGTTGAAGATCTGGGGGGACGGTATGGCTACACCTTC
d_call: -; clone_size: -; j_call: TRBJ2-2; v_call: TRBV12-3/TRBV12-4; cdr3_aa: CASSLRDSGELFF; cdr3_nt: TGTGCCAGCAGTTTAAGGGATTCCGGGGAGCTGTTTTTT
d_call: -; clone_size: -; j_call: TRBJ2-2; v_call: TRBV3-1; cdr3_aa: CAISQWQELFF; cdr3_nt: TGTGCCATCAGCCAATGGCAGGAGCTGTTTTTT
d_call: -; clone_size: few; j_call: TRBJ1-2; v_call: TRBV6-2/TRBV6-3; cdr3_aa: CASSYWPDGYTF; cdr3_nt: TGTGCCAGCAGTTACTGGCCAGATGGCTACACCTTC
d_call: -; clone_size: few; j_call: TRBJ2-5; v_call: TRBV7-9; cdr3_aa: CASSFWAEQETQYF; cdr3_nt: TGTGCCAGCAGCTTTTGGGCAGAACAAGAGACCCAGTACTTC
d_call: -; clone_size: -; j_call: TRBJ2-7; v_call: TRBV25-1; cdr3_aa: CASSDMGYEQYF; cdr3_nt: TGTGCCAGCAGTGATATGGGGTACGAGCAGTACTTC
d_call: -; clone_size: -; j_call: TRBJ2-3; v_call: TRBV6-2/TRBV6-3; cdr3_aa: CASTSPLARGASSDTQYF; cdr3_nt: TGTGCCAGCACTTCCCCCCTGGCTAGAGGGGCGTCTTCAGATACGCAGTATTTT
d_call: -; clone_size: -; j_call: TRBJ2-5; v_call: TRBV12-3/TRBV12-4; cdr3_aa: CASSLEHQRPAQYF; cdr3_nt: TGTGCCAGCAGTTTAGAACACCAACGCCCGGCCCAGTACTTC
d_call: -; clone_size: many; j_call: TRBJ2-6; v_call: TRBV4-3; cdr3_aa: CASSRGGSGANVLTF; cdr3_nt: TGCGCCAGCAGTCGAGGGGGCTCTGGGGCCAACGTCCTGACTTTC
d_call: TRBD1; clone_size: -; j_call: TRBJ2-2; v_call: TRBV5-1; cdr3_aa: CASSLASGQGETGELFF; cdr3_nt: TGCGCCAGCAGCTTGGCTTCGGGACAGGGGGAAACCGGGGAGCTGTTTTTT
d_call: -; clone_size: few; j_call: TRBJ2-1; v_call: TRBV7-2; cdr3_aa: CASSLERGTTYNEQFF; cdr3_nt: TGTGCCAGCAGCTTAGAAAGGGGCACCACCTACAATGAGCAGTTCTTC
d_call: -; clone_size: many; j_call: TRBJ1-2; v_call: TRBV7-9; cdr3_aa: CASSTQDPENGYTF; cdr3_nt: TGTGCCAGCAGCACACAGGATCCTGAGAATGGCTACACCTTC
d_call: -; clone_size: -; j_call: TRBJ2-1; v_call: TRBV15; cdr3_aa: CATSRDLGSNEQFF; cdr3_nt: TGTGCCACCAGCAGAGATCTAGGCAGCAATGAGCAGTTCTTC
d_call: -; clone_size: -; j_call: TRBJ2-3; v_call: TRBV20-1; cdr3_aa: CSARVIPDTQYF; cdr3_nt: TGCAGTGCTAGGGTCATCCCAGATACGCAGTATTTT
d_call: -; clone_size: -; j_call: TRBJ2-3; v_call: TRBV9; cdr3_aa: CASSVASGGLTDTQYF; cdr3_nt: TGTGCCAGCAGCGTAGCTTCGGGCGGTCTCACAGATACGCAGTATTTT
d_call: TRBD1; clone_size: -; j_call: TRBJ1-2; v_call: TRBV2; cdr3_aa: CASSKMGQGYGYTF; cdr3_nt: TGTGCCAGCAGTAAAATGGGACAGGGATATGGCTACACCTTC
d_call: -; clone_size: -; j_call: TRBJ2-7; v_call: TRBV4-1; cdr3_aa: CASSQESVTAGRSYEQYF; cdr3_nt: TGCGCCAGCAGCCAAGAGTCCGTTACAGCAGGTCGCTCCTACGAGCAGTACTTC
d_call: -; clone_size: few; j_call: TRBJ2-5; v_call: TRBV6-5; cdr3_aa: CASTNSYGNEQYF; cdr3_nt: TGTGCCAGCACTAACAGCTATGGCAATGAGCAGTACTTC
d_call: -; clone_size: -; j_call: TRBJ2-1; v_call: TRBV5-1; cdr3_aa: CASSLWVSGSSYNEQFF; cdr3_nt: TGCGCCAGTAGCCTCTGGGTTAGCGGAAGCTCCTACAATGAGCAGTTCTTC
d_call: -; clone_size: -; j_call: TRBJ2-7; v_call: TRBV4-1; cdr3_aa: CASSHGTENYEQYF; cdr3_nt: TGCGCCAGCAGCCACGGGACGGAAAACTACGAGCAGTACTTC
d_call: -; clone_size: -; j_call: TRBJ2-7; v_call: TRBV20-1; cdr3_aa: CSARGGTGRGEQYF; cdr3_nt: TGCAGTGCTAGGGGGGGGACAGGAAGGGGCGAGCAGTACTTC
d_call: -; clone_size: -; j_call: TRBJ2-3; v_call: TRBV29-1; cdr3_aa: CSVEGTQYF; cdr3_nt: TGCAGCGTTGAAGGTACGCAGTATTTT
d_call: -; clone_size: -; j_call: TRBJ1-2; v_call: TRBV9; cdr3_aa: CASSVTGIYGYTF; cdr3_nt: TGTGCCAGCAGCGTTACAGGGATTTATGGCTACACCTTC
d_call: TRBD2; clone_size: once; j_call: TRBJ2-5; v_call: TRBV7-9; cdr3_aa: CASSLGALAGDNEQYF; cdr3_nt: TGTGCCAGCAGCTTAGGCGCCCTAGCGGGCGACAATGAGCAGTACTTC
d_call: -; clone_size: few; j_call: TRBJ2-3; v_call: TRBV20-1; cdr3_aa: CSAPFGSSDTQYF; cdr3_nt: TGCAGTGCTCCTTTCGGGAGTTCAGATACGCAGTATTTT
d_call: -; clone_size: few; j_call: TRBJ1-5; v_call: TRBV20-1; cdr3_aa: CSAPQGLNQPQHF; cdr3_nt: TGCAGTGCCCCACAGGGTCTCAATCAGCCCCAGCATTTT
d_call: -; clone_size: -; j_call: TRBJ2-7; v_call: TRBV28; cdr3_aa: CASRRGGGSSYEQYF; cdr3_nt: TGTGCCAGCAGGCGGGGAGGGGGCTCTTCGTACGAGCAGTACTTC
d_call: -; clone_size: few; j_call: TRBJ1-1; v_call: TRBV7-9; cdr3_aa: CASSTQAVLRKTEAFF; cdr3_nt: TGTGCCAGCAGTACACAGGCGGTTTTGAGAAAAACTGAAGCTTTCTTT
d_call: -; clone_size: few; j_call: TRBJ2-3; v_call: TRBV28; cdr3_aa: CASSTLMRQDTQYF; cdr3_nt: TGTGCCAGCAGTACCCTGATGAGGCAAGATACGCAGTATTTT
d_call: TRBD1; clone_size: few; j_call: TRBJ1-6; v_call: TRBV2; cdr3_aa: CASRGQGDSPLHF; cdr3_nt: TGTGCCAGCAGAGGACAGGGTGATTCACCCCTCCACTTT
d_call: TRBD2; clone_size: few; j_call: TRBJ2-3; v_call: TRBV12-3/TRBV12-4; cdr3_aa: CASSTGLANTDTQYF; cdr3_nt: TGTGCCAGCAGTACGGGACTAGCGAACACAGATACGCAGTATTTT
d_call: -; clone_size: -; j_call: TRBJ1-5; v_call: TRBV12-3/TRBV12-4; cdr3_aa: CASSVRAGDQPQHF; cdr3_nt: TGTGCCAGCAGTGTGAGGGCAGGAGATCAGCCCCAGCATTTT
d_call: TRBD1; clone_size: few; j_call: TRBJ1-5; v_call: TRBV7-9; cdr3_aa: CASSAGTGEFQPQHF; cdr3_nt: TGTGCCAGCAGCGCGGGGACAGGCGAGTTTCAGCCCCAGCATTTT
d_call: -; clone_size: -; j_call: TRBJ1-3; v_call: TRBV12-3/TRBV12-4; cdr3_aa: CASSLGGSGSSGNTIYF; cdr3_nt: TGTGCCAGCTCCCTTGGGGGGTCGGGATCATCTGGAAACACCATATATTTT
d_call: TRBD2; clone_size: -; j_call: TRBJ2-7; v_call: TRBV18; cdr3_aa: CASSPPGLAGSLSYEQYF; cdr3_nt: TGTGCCAGCTCACCACCGGGACTAGCGGGGAGCCTCTCCTACGAGCAGTACTTC
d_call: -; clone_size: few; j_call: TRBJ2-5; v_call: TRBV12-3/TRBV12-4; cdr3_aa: CASSPSQVQGKGTQYF; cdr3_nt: TGTGCCAGCAGCCCTTCGCAGGTGCAGGGAAAAGGAACCCAGTACTTC
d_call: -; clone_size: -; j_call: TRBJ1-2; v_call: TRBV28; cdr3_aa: CASSSNRISNYGYTF; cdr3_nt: TGTGCCAGCAGTTCAAACAGGATATCTAACTATGGCTACACCTTC
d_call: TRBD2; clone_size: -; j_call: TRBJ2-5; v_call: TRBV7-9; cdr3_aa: CASSLGLAVNEQYF; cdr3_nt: TGTGCCAGCAGCTTGGGACTAGCGGTGAATGAGCAGTACTTC
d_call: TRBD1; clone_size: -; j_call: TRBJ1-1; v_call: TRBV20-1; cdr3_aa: CSAGGQGLVGNTEAFF; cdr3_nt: TGCAGTGCTGGAGGACAGGGCCTGGTCGGGAACACTGAAGCTTTCTTT
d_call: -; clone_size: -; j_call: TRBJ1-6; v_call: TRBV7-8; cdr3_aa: CASSVGGANSPLHF; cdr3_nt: TGTGCCAGCAGCGTAGGGGGGGCTAATTCACCCCTCCACTTT
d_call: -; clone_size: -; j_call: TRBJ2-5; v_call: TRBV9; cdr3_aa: CASSVQTSGAETQYF; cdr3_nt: TGTGCCAGCAGCGTACAGACCTCAGGGGCGGAGACCCAGTACTTC
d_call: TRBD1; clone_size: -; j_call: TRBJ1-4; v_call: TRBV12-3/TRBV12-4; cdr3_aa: CASKTDRGGKLFF; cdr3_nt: TGTGCCAGCAAGACCGACAGGGGGGGAAAACTGTTTTTT
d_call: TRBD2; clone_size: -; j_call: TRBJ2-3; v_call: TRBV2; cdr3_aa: CASSARLAGSTDTQYF; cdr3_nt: TGTGCCAGCAGTGCCCGACTAGCGGGGAGCACAGATACGCAGTATTTT
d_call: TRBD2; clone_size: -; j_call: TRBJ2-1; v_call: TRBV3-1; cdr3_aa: CASRPVGGLGGDNEQFF; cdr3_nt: TGTGCCAGCAGACCCGTAGGGGGACTAGGCGGGGACAATGAGCAGTTCTTC
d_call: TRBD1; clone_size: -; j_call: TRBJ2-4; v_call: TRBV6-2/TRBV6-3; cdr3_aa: CASSPGQGSIQYF; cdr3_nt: TGTGCCAGCAGTCCGGGACAGGGGTCCATTCAGTACTTC
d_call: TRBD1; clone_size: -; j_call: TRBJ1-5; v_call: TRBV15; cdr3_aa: CATAGGLNNQPQHF; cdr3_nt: TGTGCCACCGCAGGGGGACTGAATAATCAGCCCCAGCATTTT
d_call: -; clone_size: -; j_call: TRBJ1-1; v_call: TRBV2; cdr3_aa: CASSAAAWRAFF; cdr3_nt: TGTGCCAGCAGTGCGGCGGCTTGGCGAGCTTTCTTT
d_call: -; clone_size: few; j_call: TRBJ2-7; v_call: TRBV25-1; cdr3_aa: CASSERTATYEQYF; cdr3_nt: TGTGCCAGCAGTGAAAGAACAGCTACCTACGAGCAGTACTTC
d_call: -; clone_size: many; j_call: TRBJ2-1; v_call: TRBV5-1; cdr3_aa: CASSPAPGVSYNEQFF; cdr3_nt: TGCGCCAGCAGCCCAGCCCCGGGGGTTTCCTACAATGAGCAGTTCTTC
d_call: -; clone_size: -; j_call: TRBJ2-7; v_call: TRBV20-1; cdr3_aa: CSARKGPYEQYF; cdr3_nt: TGCAGTGCTAGGAAAGGGCCCTACGAGCAGTACTTC
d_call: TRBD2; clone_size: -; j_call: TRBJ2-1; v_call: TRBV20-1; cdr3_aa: CSASGEAGGPQSSYNEQFF; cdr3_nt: TGCAGTGCTAGCGGGGAAGCGGGAGGGCCCCAAAGCTCCTACAATGAGCAGTTCTTC
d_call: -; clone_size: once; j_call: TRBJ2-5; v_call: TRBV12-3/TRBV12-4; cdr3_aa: CASSVKRIQETQYF; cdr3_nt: TGTGCCAGCAGTGTAAAGCGGATACAAGAGACCCAGTACTTC
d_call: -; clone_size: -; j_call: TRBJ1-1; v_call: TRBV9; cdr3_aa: CASSGGPPNTEAFF; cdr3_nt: TGTGCCAGCAGCGGGGGACCTCCGAACACTGAAGCTTTCTTT
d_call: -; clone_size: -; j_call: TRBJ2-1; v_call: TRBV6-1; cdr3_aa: CASSEAWDNEQFF; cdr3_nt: TGTGCCAGCAGTGAAGCTTGGGATAATGAGCAGTTCTTC
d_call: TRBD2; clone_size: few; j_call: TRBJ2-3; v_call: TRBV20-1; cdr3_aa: CSAPFRTSGVTDTQYF; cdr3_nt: TGCAGTGCTCCATTTCGGACTAGCGGGGTCACAGATACGCAGTATTTT
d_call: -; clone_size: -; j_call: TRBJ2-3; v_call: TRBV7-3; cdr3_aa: CASSSGRKTSTDTQYF; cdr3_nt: TGTGCCAGCAGCTCCGGACGGAAGACGAGCACAGATACGCAGTATTTT
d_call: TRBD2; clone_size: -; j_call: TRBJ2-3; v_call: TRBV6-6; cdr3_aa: CASITGTSGSTDTQYF; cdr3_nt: TGTGCCAGCATCACCGGGACTAGCGGTAGCACAGATACGCAGTATTTT
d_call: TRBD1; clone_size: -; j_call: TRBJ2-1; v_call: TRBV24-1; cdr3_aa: CATSDIGQGHNEQFF; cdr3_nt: TGTGCCACCAGTGATATCGGACAGGGACACAATGAGCAGTTCTTC
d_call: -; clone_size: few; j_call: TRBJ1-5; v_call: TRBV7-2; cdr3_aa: CASSLGQVANQPQHF; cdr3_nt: TGTGCCAGCAGCTTAGGACAGGTAGCAAATCAGCCCCAGCATTTT